This T cell receptor beta chain was recorded in a study of Ad26.COV2.S vaccination and SARS-CoV-2 variants. About the research overall: Intramuscular Ad26.COV2.S doses were given once or twice, 56 days apart.

The treatment denotes: 15 to 20 received Ad26.COV2.S at low or high dose, single or two shots; about 5 received placebo; per-sample allocation not given. Sampling took place 63 days after the first vaccine or placebo injection. The individual, an adult aged 18-55 years, was a donor in Boston. Vaccine was an Ad26 vector expressing Wuhan-strain SARS-CoV-2 spike. The CDR3 is 15 residues long. Germline assignment: CDR1 LNHDA and CDR2 SQIVND (reference sequence). Trimming took 5 bases from V and 6 from J, leaving 17 bases between them. The protocol was immunoSEQ multiplex PCR, while the TCRdb copy is restricted to in-frame clones and leaves out a portion. The table shows more than 350,000 clones, with about nine tenths occurring only once.

This chain uses TRBV19 with TRBJ2-1, with TRBD2 as a possible D gene (5 bases). This specimen was peripheral blood, taken in a trial of Ad26.COV2.S vaccine versus placebo. The receptor was derived from a person aged 18-60 years who received the Ad26.COV2.S COVID-19 vaccine or a placebo. The CDR3 region is CASSLGSGLANEQFF. CDR3 nucleotide sequence: TGTGCCAGTAGTTTAGGTTCGGGTCTAGCCAATGAGCAGTTCTTC.